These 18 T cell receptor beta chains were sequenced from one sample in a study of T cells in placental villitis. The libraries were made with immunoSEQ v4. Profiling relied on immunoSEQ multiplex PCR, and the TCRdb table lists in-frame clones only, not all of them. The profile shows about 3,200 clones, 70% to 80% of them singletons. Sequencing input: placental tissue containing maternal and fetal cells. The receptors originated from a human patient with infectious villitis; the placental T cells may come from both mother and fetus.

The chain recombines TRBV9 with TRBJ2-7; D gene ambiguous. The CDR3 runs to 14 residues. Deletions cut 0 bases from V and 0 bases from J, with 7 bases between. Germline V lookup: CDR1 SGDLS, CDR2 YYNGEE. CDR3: CASSVGPNSYEQYF. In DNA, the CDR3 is TGTGCCAGCAGCGTAGGACCGAACTCCTACGAGCAGTACTTC.

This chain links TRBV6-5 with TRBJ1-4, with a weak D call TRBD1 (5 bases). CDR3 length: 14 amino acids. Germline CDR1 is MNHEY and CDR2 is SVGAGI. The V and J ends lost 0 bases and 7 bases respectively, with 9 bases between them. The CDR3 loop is CASSYSARGEKLFF. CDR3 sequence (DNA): TGTGCCAGCAGTTACTCGGCTAGGGGTGAAAAACTGTTTTTT.

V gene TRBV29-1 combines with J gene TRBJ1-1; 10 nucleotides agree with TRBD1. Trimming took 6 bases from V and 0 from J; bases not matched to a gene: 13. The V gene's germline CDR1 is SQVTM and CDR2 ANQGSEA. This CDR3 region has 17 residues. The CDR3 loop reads CSVRGVDRGLMNTEAFF. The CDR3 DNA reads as TGCAGCGTCAGAGGGGTGGACAGGGGGTTAATGAACACTGAAGCTTTCTTT.

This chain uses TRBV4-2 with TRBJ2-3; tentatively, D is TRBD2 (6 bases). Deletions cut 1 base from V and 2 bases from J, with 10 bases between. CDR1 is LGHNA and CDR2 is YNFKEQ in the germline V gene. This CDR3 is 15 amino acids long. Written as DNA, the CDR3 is TGTGCCAGCAGCCAAGCGGGAGAGCCCACAGATACGCAGTATTTT. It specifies CASSQAGEPTDTQYF.

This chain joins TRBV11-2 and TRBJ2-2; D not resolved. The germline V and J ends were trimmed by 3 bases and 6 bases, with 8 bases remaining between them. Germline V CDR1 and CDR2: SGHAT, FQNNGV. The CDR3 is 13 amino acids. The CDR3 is CASSLISPGELFF. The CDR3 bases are TGTGCCAGCAGCTTGATTAGCCCCGGGGAGCTGTTTTTT.

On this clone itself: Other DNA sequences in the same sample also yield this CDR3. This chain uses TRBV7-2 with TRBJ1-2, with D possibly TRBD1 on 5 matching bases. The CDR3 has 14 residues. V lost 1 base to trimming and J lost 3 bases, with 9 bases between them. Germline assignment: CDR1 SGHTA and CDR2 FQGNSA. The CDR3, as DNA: TGTGCCAGCAGCTTAGTCCGGGGGGACTATGGCTACACCTTC. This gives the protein CASSLVRGDYGYTF.

The CDR3 DNA is TGTGCCAGCAGCCTAAAAGACTTTTCCTACGAGCAGTACTTC. Translation: CASSLKDFSYEQYF. The rearrangement joins TRBV3-1 (or the pseudogene TRBV3-2) to TRBJ2-7, with D unresolved. The CDR3 loop spans 14 amino acids. CDR1 is LGHDT and CDR2 is YNNKEL in the germline V gene (reference sequence). V lost 4 bases, J lost 1 base, and 11 bases lay in between.

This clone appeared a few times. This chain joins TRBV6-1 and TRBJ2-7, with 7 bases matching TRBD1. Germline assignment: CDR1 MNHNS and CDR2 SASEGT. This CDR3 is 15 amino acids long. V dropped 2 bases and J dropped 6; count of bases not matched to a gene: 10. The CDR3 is CASSEFGTTGFEQYF. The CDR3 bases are TGTGCCAGCAGTGAATTTGGGACGACAGGGTTCGAGCAGTACTTC.

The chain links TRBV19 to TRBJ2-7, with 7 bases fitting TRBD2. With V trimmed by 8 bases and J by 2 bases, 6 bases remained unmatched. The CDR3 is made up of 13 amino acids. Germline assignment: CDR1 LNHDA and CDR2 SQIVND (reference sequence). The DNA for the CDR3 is TGTGCCAGTGGCCTCGCGGGAGCCTACGAGCAGTACTTC. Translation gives CASGLAGAYEQYF.

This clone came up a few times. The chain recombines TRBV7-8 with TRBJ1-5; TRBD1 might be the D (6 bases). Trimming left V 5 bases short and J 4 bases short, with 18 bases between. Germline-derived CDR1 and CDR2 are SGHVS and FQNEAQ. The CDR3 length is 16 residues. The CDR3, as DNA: TGTGCCAGCAGCATATCCTCGGGACACTTTAATCAGCCCCAGCATTTT. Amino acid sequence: CASSISSGHFNQPQHF.

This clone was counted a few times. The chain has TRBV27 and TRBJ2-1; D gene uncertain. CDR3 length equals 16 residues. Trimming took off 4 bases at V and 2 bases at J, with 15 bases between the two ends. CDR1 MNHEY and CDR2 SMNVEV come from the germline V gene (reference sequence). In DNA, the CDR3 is TGTGCCAGCAGTTCCCCGACTCTGTACCCCTACAATGAGCAGTTCTTC. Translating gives CASSSPTLYPYNEQFF.

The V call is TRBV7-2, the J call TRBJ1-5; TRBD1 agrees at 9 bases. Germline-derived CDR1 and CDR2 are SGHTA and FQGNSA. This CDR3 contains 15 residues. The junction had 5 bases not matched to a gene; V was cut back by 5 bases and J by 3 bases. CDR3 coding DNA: TGTGCCAGCAGCGCACGGACAGGGGACAATCAGCCCCAGCATTTT. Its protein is CASSARTGDNQPQHF.

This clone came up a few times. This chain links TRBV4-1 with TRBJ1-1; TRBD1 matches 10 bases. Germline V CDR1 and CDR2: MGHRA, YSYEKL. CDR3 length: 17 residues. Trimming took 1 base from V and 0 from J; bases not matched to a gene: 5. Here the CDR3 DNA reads TGCGCCAGCAGCCAAGCCGGGACAGGGGTAATGAACACTGAAGCTTTCTTT. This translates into CASSQAGTGVMNTEAFF.

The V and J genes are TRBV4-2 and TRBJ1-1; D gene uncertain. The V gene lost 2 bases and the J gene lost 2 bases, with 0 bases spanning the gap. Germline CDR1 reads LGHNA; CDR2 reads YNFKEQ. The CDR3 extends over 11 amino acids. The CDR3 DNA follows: TGTGCCAGCAGCCAAAACACTGAAGCTTTCTTT. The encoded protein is CASSQNTEAFF.

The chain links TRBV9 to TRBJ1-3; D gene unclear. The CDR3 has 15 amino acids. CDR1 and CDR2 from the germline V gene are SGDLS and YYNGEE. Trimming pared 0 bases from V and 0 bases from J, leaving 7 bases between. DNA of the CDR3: TGTGCCAGCAGCGTAGGCCAGAGCTCTGGAAACACCATATATTTT. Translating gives CASSVGQSSGNTIYF.

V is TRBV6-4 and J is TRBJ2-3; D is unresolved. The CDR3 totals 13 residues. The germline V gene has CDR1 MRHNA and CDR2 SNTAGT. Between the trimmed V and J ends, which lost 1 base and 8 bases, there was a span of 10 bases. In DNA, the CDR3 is TGTGCCAGCAGTGACTTGTTAACCGGTACGCAGTATTTT. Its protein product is CASSDLLTGTQYF.

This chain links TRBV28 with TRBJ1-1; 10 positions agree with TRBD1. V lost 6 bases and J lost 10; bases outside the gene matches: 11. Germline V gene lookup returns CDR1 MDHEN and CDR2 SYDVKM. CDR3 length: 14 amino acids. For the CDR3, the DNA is TGTGCCAGCAGCATCGACAGGGGGCTTGAGGGAGCTTTCTTT. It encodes CASSIDRGLEGAFF.

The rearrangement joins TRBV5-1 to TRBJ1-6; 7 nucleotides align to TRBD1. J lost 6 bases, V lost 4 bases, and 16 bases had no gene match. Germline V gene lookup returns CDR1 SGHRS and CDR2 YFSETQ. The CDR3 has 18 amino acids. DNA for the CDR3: TGCGCCAGCAGCCTTTCTGGGGGACAGTTCAACCCTAATTCACCCCTCCACTTT. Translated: CASSLSGGQFNPNSPLHF.